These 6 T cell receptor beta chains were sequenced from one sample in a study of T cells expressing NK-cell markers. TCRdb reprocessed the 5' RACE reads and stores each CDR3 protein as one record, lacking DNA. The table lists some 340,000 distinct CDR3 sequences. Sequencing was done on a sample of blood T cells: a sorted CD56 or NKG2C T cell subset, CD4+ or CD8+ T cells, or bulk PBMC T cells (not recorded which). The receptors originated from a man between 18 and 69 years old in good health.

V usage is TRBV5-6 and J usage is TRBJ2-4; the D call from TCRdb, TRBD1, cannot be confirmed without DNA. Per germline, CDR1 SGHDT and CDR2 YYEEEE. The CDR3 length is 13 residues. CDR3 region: CASSRQDWDIQYF. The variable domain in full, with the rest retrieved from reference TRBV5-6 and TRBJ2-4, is DAGVTQSPTHLIKTRGQQVTLRCSPKSGHDTVSWYQQALGQGPQFIFQYYEEEERQRGNFPDRFSGHQFPNYSSELNVNALLLGDSALYLCASSRQDWDIQYFGAGTRLSVL.

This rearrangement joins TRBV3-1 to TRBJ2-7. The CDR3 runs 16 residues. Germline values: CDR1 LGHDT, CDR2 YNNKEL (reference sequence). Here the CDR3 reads CASSQDVIPRNSEQYF.

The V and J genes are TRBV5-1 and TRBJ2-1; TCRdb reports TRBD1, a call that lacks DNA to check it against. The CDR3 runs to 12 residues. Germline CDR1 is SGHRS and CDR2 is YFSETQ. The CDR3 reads CASSFRGNEQFF.

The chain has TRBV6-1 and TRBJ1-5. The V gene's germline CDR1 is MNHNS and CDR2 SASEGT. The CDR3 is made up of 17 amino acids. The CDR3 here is CASTSGGGLHSNQPQHF.

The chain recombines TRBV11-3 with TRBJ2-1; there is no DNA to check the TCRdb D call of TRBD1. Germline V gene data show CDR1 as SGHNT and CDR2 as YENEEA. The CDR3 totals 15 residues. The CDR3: CASSGSGTGANEQFF.

The CDR3 protein is CASSDRTRGYF. The chain has TRBV2 and TRBJ2-7; TCRdb designates TRBD1, a call that cannot be tested without DNA. The CDR3 runs 11 residues. Germline loops: CDR1 SNHLY, CDR2 FYNNEI.